Listed below are T cell receptor beta chains from one sample, sequenced in a study of spatial heterogeneity in lung cancer. TCRdb passed the 5' RACE reads through MiXCR, listing each CDR3 protein once. The repertoire holds tens of thousands of distinct CDR3 sequences, 9.5% to 15% seen once, with approximately 39% in the top ten. Sequences were derived from PBMCs, sampled at surgery. These receptors all stem from a male donor with early-stage non-small cell lung cancer. The CDR3 runs from the conserved cysteine through the conserved F or W. The D gene is left open where the match is weak. Part of the rows lack a size; the others show once, few, many or a class for expanded clones.

size	V	J	D	DNA	CDR3
.	TRBV4-1	TRBJ2-1	TRBD2	TGCGCCAGCAGCCAAGAGTGGACTAGCGGGAGTGGGTCCTACAATGAGCAGTTCTTC	CASSQEWTSGSGSYNEQFF
.	TRBV3-1	TRBJ2-3	TRBD1	TGTGCCAGCAGCCAAGATTGGCGAGGGGGCGTCCTCACAGATACGCAGTATTTT	CASSQDWRGGVLTDTQYF
.	TRBV7-2	TRBJ2-3	.	TGTGCCAGCAGCCCCAGATTGGTGACAGATACGCAGTATTTT	CASSPRLVTDTQYF
.	TRBV7-2	TRBJ2-1	.	TGTGCCAGCAGCTCTTATGATGAGCAGTTCTTC	CASSSYDEQFF
few	TRBV4-1	TRBJ2-3	.	TGCGCCAGCAGCTCATACCTTCGCACAGATACGCAGTATTTT	CASSSYLRTDTQYF
.	TRBV28	TRBJ1-4	.	TGTGCCAGCAGTTTTGTGGCAACTAATGAAAAACTGTTTTTT	CASSFVATNEKLFF
few	TRBV6-1	TRBJ2-5	.	TGTGCCAGCAGTGAAGCCCCGGCAGGAGGCGGAGAGACCCAGTACTTC	CASSEAPAGGGETQYF
.	TRBV12-3/TRBV12-4	TRBJ2-5	.	TGTGCCAGCCAACACAGAGGACAGTCTGGAGAGACCCAGTACTTC	CASQHRGQSGETQYF
few	TRBV4-2	TRBJ2-3	TRBD2	TGTGCCAGCAGCGCCGGGACTAGCAAGAATACAGATACGCAGTATTTT	CASSAGTSKNTDTQYF
few	TRBV20-1	TRBJ1-1	.	TGCAGTGCTAGGGCCGGGTATAGGAACACTGAAGCTTTCTTT	CSARAGYRNTEAFF
few	TRBV7-2	TRBJ2-3	.	TGTGCCAGCAGCTCCAATAGTCGCCCCACAGATACGCAGTATTTT	CASSSNSRPTDTQYF
few	TRBV29-1	TRBJ1-1	.	TGCAGCGTCACAGGGCCTGAGCTTGAAGCTTTCTTT	CSVTGPELEAFF
many	TRBV30	TRBJ2-3	.	TGTGCCTGGAGTATGGGGGGTGCTAGCACAGATACGCAGTATTTT	CAWSMGGASTDTQYF
.	TRBV18	TRBJ2-7	.	TGTGCCAGCTCACAAAGGGGGGGCGAGCAGTACTTC	CASSQRGGEQYF
many	TRBV7-3	TRBJ1-5	.	TGTGCCAGCAGCTCGACAGCTGATCAGCCCCAGCATTTT	CASSSTADQPQHF
.	TRBV18	TRBJ2-7	.	TGTGCCAGCTCACTCAGCACAGGGCGTTACGAGCAGTACTTC	CASSLSTGRYEQYF
.	TRBV20-1	TRBJ2-7	TRBD2	TGCAGTGCCATCCGTGATGCGGGAGTGTATGAGCAGTACTTC	CSAIRDAGVYEQYF
few	TRBV29-1	TRBJ2-7	.	TGCAGCGTTGCTGCTAGCCAGGGCTACGAGCAGTACTTC	CSVAASQGYEQYF
.	TRBV3-1	TRBJ2-2	.	TGTGCCAGCAGCCAAAGCCGTCTGGGCGCCGACACCGGGGAGCTGTTTTTT	CASSQSRLGADTGELFF
.	TRBV20-1	TRBJ2-1	TRBD2	TGCAGTGCTAGAGACGGACTAGCGGGGGGGAACAATGAGCAGTTCTTC	CSARDGLAGGNNEQFF
many	TRBV7-2	TRBJ2-5	.	TGTGCCAGCAAGGCCCAGAGGCAAGAGACCCAGTACTTC	CASKAQRQETQYF
few	TRBV6-2/TRBV6-3	TRBJ2-3	.	TGTGCCAGCAGTCTCTTCCAGGGTAGCACAGATACGCAGTATTTT	CASSLFQGSTDTQYF
.	TRBV28	TRBJ2-7	TRBD2	TGTGCCAGCAGTCATTGGACTAGCGGGAGCCCCTACGAGCAGTACTTC	CASSHWTSGSPYEQYF
once	TRBV20-1	TRBJ1-6	.	TGCAGTGCGCGAGCGTTGATCGATTCACCCCTCCACTTT	CSARALIDSPLHF
many	TRBV6-5	TRBJ1-6	TRBD1	TGTGCCAGCAGGGGCGCCGGGACAGGGGTGTCACCCCTCCACTTT	CASRGAGTGVSPLHF
.	TRBV25-1	TRBJ2-7	.	TGTGCCAGCAGTGCAGACAGGGCGGGATCTAGGGAGCAGTACTTC	CASSADRAGSREQYF
few	TRBV18	TRBJ2-7	TRBD2	TGTGCCAGCTCACCGCGGGGGGCGTCCTACGAGCAGTACTTC	CASSPRGASYEQYF
many	TRBV5-5	TRBJ2-6	.	TGTGCCAGCAGCTTGGACGCGGGTTCAGGGGCCAACGTCCTGACTTTC	CASSLDAGSGANVLTF
.	TRBV24-1	TRBJ2-1	TRBD1	TGTGCCACCACACAGACAGGGGGCTCGGACAATGAGCAGTTCTTC	CATTQTGGSDNEQFF
many	TRBV6-2/TRBV6-3	TRBJ2-7	.	TGTGCCAGCAGTTACAATACAGGCCGTTACTCCTACGAGCAGTACTTC	CASSYNTGRYSYEQYF
.	TRBV20-1	TRBJ1-5	TRBD1	TGCAGTGCTAACAGGGGTTCGGGTCAGCCCCAGCATTTT	CSANRGSGQPQHF